This T cell receptor (beta chain) derives from a study of blood T cell repertoires in COVID-19 (dated by TCRdb to the early 2020s). For context, the study as a whole: The collaborator samples originated in the United States, Italy and Spain and spanned the acute and convalescent phases of COVID-19. The prospective study material was composed of cDNA or gDNA derived from T cells, B-cell-depleted T cells, or PBMCs. The dataset comprised deeply sampled blood TCRbeta repertoires from subjects exposed to, actively infected with, or recovered from COVID-19. The repertoires were released in a freely available public database intended as a resource for research on the immune response to SARS-CoV-2. Samples came from the ongoing ImmuneRACE study (first 160 participants) plus 1,254 subjects from 6 global collaborators. Sample metadata almost always included a de-identified subject ID, COVID-19 status, age in years and sex. Where available, HLA class I and class II types were obtained from metadata supplied by the sample provider rather than from assay-based typing.

Regarding this clone: The target of this receptor is not known. Nothing much larger sits one base from this clone, and base qualities are not available.

TCRbeta CDR3 regions were amplified from genomic DNA by means of the immunoSEQ Assay, a bias-controlled multiplex PCR. The authors' analysis ran thus. The number of nucleated cells in each sample was estimated from the amplification of reference gene primers within the assay. To quantify the absolute abundance of each unique TCRbeta CDR3 rearrangement, sequence reads were collapsed and filtered. For each sample, productive Simpson clonality was calculated as the square root of Simpson's diversity index across productive rearrangements. Entries here come from immuneACCESS through TCRdb and include only in-frame sequences with V and J called. Some clones fail to appear in such tables; in the studies checked, an unresolved V gene covers under half of the shortfall, and the cause of the remainder is unknown. From that table come the V and J calls and clone size; the DNA was used to work out D and trimming. The sample table holds fewer than 250,000 clones, of which about 90% were seen once. Jointly, the top ten make up 0.85% to 0.95% of the sample.

General conclusions and limits of the study: The amount of clinical and demographic metadata varied by source and participant and was provided uncurated.

Enrolling through a virtual design, the prospective study's participants ranged in age from about 18 to 100 years and lived across some 22 United States geographic areas. In the prospective study, participants were assigned to cohorts based on the clinical history participants reported in a screening survey and a study questionnaire. Exposed participants had been in contact with someone with a PCR-confirmed or clinician-diagnosed COVID-19 case within 2 weeks of study entry. Each participant in the prospective study had whole blood, serum and a nasopharyngeal or oropharyngeal swab collected by mobile phlebotomists. Participants in the prospective study had the option to provide additional blood draws and questionnaires over a 2-month period. Before DNA extraction, blood samples from the prospective study were shipped at room temperature or frozen. The CDR3 runs 15 residues from the cysteine to the phenylalanine. Kept here is only the CDR3 DNA, which spans 45 bases and is read in frame from base 1. For this chain, trimming is 6 bases at the V end and 2 bases at the J end, and the number of junction bases without a gene match is 6. CDR1 and CDR2, looked up from the germline V gene, are SQVTM and ANQGSEA.

The chain uses TRBV29-1 and TRBJ1-4, and 10 bases in between align with TRBD1. The source material was PBMCs or T cells enriched from blood (not recorded which). The sequence was obtained from a man aged 50 to 60 who had been exposed to COVID-19. The CDR3 region has the sequence CSVSGTGETNEKLFF. The DNA is as follows: TGCAGCGTCTCCGGGACAGGGGAGACTAATGAAAAACTGTTTTTT.